This T cell receptor (beta chain) stems from a study of OX40 agonist ivuxolimab in advanced cancers. The protocol was immunoSEQ multiplex PCR, while the TCRdb copy is restricted to in-frame clones and leaves out a portion. Of 72,000 or so clones in the sample, around 86% were seen once. The material was CD4+ or CD8+ T cells sorted from blood, obtained in a trial of the OX40 agonist ivuxolimab. This sequence originates from an adult with an advanced solid tumor such as melanoma, head and neck, liver or kidney cancer.

The CDR3 loop reads CASTSRGPRADTQYF. CDR3 nucleotides: TGTGCCAGCACTTCGAGGGGGCCGAGGGCAGATACGCAGTATTTT. The V gene is TRBV7-9, the J gene TRBJ2-3; 7 bases align to TRBD1. CDR3 size: 15 residues. Germline lookup yields CDR1 SEHNR and CDR2 FQNEAQ (reference sequence). Trimming at V came to 7 bases and at J to 4 bases, leaving 11 bases not matched to a gene.